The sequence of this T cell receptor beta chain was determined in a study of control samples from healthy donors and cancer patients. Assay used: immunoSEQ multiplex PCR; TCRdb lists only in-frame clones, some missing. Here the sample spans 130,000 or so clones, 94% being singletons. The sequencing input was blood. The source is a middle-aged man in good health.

CDR3 nucleotides: TGTGCCACCAGTGAGGGAGGGGAACGAAACTATGGCTACACCTTC. Translation gives CATSEGGERNYGYTF. The chain is built from TRBV24-1 and TRBJ1-2, with D perhaps matching TRBD1 (5 bases). Germline loops: CDR1 KGHDR, CDR2 SFDVKD. The CDR3 runs 15 residues. Trimming removed 4 bases from V and 2 bases from J, with 13 bases in between.